This TCR beta chain was captured in a study of OX40 agonist ivuxolimab in advanced cancers. Study details: Ivuxolimab, which is an agonistic anti-OX40 (CD134) antibody, was administered to the patients. Regarding the study as a whole: At 0.1 to 3.0 mg/kg and by week 6, CD4+ and CD8+ T cells in the blood had expanded clonally.

V dropped 4 bases and J dropped 2; count of bases not matched to a gene: 5. The CDR3 consists of 15 residues. CDR1 is MNHEY and CDR2 is SVGAGI in the germline V gene. Points on this clone: Its antigen is still unknown.

Measured with immunoSEQ multiplex PCR; TCRdb has only the in-frame clones, and not every one. This table has some 59,000 clones, 90% appearing once. The specimen comprised CD4+ or CD8+ T cells sorted from blood, sampled in a trial of the OX40 agonist ivuxolimab. This chain connects TRBV6-5 to TRBJ2-1; 7 nucleotides line up with TRBD2. The receptor was isolated from an adult with an advanced solid tumor such as melanoma, head and neck, liver or kidney cancer. CDR3 amino acids: CASSFKAGTYNEQFF. CDR3 nucleotides: TGTGCCAGCAGTTTTAAAGCGGGAACCTACAATGAGCAGTTCTTC.